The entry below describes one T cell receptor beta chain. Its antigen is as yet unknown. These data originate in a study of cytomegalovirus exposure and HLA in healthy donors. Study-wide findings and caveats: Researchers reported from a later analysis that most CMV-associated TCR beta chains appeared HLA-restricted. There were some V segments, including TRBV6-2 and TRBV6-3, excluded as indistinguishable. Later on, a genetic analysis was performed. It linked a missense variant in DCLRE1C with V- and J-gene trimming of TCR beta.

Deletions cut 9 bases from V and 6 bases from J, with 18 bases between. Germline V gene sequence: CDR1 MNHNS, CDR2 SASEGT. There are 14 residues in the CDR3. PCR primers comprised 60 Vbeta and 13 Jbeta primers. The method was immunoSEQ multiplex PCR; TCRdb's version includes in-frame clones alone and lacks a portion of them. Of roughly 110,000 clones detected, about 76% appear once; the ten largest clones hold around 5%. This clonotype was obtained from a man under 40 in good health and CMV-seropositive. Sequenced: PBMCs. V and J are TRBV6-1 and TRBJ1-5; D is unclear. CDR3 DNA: TGTGCCAGTCGTGAGAGGGAGAGTGGTCAGCCCCAGCATTTT. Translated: CASRERESGQPQHF.